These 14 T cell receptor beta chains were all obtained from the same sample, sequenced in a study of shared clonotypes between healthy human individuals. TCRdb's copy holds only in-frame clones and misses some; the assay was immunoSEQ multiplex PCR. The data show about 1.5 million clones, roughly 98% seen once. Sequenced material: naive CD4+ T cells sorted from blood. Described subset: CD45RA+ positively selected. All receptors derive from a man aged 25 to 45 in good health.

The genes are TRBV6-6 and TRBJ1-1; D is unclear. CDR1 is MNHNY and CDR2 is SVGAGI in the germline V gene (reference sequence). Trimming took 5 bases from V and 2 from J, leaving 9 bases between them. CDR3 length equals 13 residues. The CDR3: CASSTPPNTEAFF. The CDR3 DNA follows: TGTGCCAGCAGTACGCCTCCAAACACTGAAGCTTTCTTT.

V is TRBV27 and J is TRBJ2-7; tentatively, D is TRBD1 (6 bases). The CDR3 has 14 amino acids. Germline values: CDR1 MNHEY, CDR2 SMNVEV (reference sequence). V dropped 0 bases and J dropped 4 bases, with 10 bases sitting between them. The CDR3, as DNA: TGTGCCAGCAGTTTATCTCGGACAGAGTACGAGCAGTACTTC. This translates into CASSLSRTEYEQYF.

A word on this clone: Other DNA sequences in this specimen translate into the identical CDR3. CDR3 nucleotide sequence: TGCGCCAGCAGCTTGGGGCAGGGGATTTACGAGCAGTACTTC. As protein: CASSLGQGIYEQYF. The chain couples TRBV5-1 to TRBJ2-7; a possible D gene is TRBD1 (6 bases). The CDR3 totals 14 residues. The V end lost 0 bases, the J end lost 4 bases, and 11 bases lay between the germline ends. Germline-derived CDR1 and CDR2 are SGHRS and YFSETQ.

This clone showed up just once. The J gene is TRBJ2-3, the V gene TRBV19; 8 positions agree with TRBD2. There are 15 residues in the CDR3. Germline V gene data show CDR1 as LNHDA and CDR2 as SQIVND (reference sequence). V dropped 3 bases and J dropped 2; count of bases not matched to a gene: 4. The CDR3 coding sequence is TGTGCCAGTAGTATGGTAGCGGGACACACAGATACGCAGTATTTT. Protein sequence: CASSMVAGHTDTQYF.

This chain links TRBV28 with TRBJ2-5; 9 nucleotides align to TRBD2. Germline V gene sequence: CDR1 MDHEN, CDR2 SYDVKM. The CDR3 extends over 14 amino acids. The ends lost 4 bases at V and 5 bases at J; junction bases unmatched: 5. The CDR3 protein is CASSYGTSRETQYF. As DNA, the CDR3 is TGTGCCAGCAGTTATGGGACTAGCAGGGAGACCCAGTACTTC.

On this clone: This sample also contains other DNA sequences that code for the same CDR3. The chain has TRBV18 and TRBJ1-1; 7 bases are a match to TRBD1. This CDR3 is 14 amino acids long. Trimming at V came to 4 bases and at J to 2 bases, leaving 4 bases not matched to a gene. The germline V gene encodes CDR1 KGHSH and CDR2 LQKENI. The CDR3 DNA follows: TGTGCCAGCTCACTTGGACAGGTAAACACTGAAGCTTTCTTT. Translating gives CASSLGQVNTEAFF.

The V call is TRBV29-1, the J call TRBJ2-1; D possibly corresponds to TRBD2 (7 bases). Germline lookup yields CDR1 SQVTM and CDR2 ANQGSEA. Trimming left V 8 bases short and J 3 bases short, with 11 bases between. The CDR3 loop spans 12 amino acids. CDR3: CSSGTSYNEQFF. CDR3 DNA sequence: TGCAGCAGCGGGACAAGCTACAATGAGCAGTTCTTC.

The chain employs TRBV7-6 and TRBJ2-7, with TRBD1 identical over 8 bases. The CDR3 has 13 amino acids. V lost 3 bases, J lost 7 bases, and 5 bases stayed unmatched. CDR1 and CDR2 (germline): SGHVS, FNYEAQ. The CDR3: CASSFDRGREQYF. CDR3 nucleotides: TGTGCCAGCAGCTTCGACAGGGGTCGGGAGCAGTACTTC.

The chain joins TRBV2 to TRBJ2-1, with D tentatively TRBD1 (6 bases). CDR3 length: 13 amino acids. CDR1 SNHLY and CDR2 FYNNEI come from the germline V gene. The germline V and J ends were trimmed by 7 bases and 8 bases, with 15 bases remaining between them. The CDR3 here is CASTTGMDYEQFF. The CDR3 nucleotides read TGTGCCAGCACAACAGGGATGGACTATGAGCAGTTCTTC.

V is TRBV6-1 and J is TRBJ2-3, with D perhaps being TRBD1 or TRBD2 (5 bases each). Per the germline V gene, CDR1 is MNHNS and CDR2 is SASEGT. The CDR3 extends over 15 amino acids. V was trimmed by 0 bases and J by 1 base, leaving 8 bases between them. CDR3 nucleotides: TGTGCCAGCAGTGAAGCGGGGGTTCGCACAGATACGCAGTATTTT. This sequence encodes CASSEAGVRTDTQYF.

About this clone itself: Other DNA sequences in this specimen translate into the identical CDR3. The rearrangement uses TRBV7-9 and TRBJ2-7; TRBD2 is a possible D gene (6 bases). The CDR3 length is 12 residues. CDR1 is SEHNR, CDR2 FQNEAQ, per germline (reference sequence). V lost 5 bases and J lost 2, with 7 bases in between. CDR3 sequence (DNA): TGTGCCAGCAGCCGCGGGACCTACGAGCAGTACTTC. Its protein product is CASSRGTYEQYF.

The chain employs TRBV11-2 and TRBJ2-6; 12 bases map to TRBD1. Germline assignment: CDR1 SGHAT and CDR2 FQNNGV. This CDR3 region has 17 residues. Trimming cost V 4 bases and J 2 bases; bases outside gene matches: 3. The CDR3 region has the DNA TGTGCCAGCAGCTCGGGACAGGGGGCGCCTGGGGCCAACGTCCTGACTTTC. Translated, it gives CASSSGQGAPGANVLTF. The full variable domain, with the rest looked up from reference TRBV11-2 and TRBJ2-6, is EAGVAQSPRYKIIEKRQSVAFWCNPISGHATLYWYQQILGQGPKLLIQFQNNGVVDDSQLPKDRFSAERLKGVDSTLKIQPAKLEDSAVYLCASSSGQGAPGANVLTFGAGSRLTVL.

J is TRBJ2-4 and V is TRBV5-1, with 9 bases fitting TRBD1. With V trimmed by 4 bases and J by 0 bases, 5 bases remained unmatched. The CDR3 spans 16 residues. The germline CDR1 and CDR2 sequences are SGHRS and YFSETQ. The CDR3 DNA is TGCGCCAGCAGCCCGACAGGGGGGCTAGCCAAAAACATTCAGTACTTC. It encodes CASSPTGGLAKNIQYF.

CDR3 sequence reads: CASSQGQGANNEQFF. In DNA form, the CDR3 reads TGTGCCAGCAGCCAGGGACAGGGGGCAAACAATGAGCAGTTCTTC. V usage is TRBV7-6 and J usage is TRBJ2-1, with TRBD1 matching 12 bases. V was clipped by 5 bases and J by 5 bases; unmatched bases: 4. Germline values: CDR1 SGHVS, CDR2 FNYEAQ. The CDR3 sequence is 15 residues long.